This T cell receptor beta chain was captured by sequencing in a study of blood T cell repertoires in COVID-19. Looking at the study overall: Acute and convalescent COVID-19 samples came from the United States, Italy and Spain. Nucleic acid was either cDNA or gDNA, and it came from T cells, B-cell-depleted T cells, or PBMCs.

V was cut by 4 bases and J by 5 bases, with 14 bases left in between. The CDR3 length is 14 residues. From germline, CDR1 is SGHVS and CDR2 FQNEAQ. Authors' methods: Amplification from reference gene primers served as the basis for estimated nucleated cell counts. The data were produced by immunoSEQ multiplex PCR, yet TCRdb's version contains in-frame clones alone and is incomplete. V and J calls and clone size are as listed in that table; D and trimming were resolved from the DNA. The sample carries about 270,000 clones, 75% to 90% recorded once. The clonotype comes from a woman in her 70s with acute or convalescent COVID-19. Sequencing input: peripheral blood. This chain joins TRBV7-8 and TRBJ1-2; D gene uncertain. CDR3 coding DNA: TGTGCCAGCAGCTCTTCCGGGGAGCAGTATGGCTACACCTTC. Amino acids: CASSSSGEQYGYTF.